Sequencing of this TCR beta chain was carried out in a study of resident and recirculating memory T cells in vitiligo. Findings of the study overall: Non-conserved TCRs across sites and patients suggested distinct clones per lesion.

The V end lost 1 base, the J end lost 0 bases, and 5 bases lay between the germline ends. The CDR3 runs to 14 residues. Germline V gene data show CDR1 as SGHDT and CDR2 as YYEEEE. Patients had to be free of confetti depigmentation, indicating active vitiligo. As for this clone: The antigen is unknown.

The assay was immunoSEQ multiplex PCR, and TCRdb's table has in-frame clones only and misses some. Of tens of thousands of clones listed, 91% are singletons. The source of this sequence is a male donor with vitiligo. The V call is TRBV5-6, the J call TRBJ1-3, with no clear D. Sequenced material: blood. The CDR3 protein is CASSLTASGNTIYF. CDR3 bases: TGTGCCAGCAGCTTGACTGCCTCTGGAAACACCATATATTTT.